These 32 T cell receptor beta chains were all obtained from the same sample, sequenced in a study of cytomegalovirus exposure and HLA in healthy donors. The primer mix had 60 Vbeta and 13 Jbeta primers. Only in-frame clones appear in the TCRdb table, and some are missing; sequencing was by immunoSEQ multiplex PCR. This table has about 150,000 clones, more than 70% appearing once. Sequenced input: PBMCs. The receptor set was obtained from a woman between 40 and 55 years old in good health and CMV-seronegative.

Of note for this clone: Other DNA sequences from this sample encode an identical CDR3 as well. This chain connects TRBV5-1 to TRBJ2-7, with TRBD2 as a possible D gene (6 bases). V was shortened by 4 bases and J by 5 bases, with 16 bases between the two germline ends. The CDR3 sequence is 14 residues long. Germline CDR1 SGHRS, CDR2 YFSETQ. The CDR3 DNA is TGCGCCAGCAGCCCCCCAGGAGGGCCCCACGAGCAGTACTTC. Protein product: CASSPPGGPHEQYF.

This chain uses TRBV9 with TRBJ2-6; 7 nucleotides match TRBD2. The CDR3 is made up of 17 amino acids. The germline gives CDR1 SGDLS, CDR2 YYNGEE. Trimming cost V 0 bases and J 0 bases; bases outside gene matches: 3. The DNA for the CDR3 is TGTGCCAGCAGCGTAGCTACGGGGGGCTCTGGGGCCAACGTCCTGACTTTC. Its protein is CASSVATGGSGANVLTF.

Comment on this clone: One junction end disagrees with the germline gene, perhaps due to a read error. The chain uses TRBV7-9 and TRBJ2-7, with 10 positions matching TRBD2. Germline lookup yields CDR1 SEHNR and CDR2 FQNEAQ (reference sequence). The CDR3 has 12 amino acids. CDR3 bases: TGTGCCAGCAGCGTAGCGGGAGGAGAGCAGTACTTC. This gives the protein CASSVAGGEQYF.

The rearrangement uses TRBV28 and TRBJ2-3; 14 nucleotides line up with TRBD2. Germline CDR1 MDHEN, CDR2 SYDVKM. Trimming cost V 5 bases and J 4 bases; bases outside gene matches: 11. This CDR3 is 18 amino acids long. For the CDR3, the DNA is TGTGCCAGCAGTCCGCGACTAGCGGGGGGGCTCTTTGCAGATACGCAGTATTTT. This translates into CASSPRLAGGLFADTQYF. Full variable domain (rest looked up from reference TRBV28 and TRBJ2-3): DVKVTQSSRYLVKRTGEKVFLECVQDMDHENMFWYRQDPGLGLRLIYFSYDVKMKEKGDIPEGYSVSREKKERFSLILESASTNQTSMYLCASSPRLAGGLFADTQYFGPGTRLTVL.

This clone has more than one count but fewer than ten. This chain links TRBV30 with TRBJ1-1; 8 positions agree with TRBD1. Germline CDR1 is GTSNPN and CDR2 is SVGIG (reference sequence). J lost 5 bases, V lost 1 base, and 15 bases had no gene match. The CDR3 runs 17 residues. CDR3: CAWSDWWGGDRRTEAFF. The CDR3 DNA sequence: TGTGCCTGGAGTGACTGGTGGGGTGGGGACAGGAGGACTGAAGCTTTCTTT.

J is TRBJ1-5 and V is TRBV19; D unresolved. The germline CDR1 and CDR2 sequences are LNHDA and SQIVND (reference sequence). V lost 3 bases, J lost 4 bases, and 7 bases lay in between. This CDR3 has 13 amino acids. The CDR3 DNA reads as TGTGCCAGTAGTATTCAGGCTAATCAGCCCCAGCATTTT. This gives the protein CASSIQANQPQHF.

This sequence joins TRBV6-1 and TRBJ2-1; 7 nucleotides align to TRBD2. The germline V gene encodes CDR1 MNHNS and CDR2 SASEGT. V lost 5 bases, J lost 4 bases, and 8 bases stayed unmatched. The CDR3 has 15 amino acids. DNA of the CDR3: TGTGCCAGCAGTACCGGACTAGGGAGATACAATGAGCAGTTCTTC. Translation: CASSTGLGRYNEQFF.

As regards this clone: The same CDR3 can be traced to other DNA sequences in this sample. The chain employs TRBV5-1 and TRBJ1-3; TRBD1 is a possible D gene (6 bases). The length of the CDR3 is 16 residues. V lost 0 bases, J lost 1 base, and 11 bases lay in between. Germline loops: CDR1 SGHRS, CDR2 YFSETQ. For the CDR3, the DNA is TGCGCCAGCAGCTTGGGGTACAGGGCTTCTGGAAACACCATATATTTT. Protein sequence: CASSLGYRASGNTIYF.

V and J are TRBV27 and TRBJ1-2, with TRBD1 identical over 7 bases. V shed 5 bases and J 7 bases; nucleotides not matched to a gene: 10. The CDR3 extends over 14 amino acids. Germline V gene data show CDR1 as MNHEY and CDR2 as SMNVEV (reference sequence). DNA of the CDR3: TGTGCCAGCAGTCCCCGACAGGGTTTCTCTGGCTACACCTTC. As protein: CASSPRQGFSGYTF.

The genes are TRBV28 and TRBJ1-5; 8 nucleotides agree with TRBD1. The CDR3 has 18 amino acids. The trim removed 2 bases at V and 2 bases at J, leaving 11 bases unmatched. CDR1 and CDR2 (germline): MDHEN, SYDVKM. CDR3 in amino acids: CASSLRDRGGHGNQPQHF. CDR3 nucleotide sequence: TGTGCCAGCAGTTTAAGAGACAGGGGAGGTCATGGCAATCAGCCCCAGCATTTT.

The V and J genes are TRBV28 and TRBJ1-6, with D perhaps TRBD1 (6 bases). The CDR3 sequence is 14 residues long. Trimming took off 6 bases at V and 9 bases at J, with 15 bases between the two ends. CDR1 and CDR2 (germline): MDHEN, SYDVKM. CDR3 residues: CASSPGHLGSPLHF. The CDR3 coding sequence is TGTGCCAGCAGCCCGGGACACCTAGGTTCACCCCTCCACTTT.

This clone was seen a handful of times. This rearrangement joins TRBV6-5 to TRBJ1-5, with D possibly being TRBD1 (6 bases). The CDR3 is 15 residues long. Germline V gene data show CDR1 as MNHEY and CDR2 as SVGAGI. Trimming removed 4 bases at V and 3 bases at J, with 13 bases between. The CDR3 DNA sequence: TGTGCCAGCAGTTCCACCGGGACAAACAATCAGCCCCAGCATTTT. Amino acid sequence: CASSSTGTNNQPQHF.

CDR3 sequence reads: CASSTTGNPGANVLTF. DNA of the CDR3: TGTGCCAGCAGTACGACAGGGAACCCTGGGGCCAACGTCCTGACTTTC. This sequence joins TRBV6-6 and TRBJ2-6, with 7 positions matching TRBD1. V shed 5 bases and J 2 bases; nucleotides not matched to a gene: 6. Germline CDR1 is MNHNY and CDR2 is SVGAGI (reference sequence). CDR3 size: 16 residues.

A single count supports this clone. The chain's CDR3 is CASSSPGETQYF. The CDR3 nucleotides read TGTGCCAGCAGCTCCCCGGGGGAGACCCAGTACTTC. The chain has TRBV7-7 and TRBJ2-5; perhaps TRBD2 as D (5 bases). The V end lost 4 bases, the J end lost 5 bases, and 8 bases lay between the germline ends. This CDR3 is built from 12 residues. CDR1 and CDR2 (germline): SSHAT, FNYEAQ (reference sequence).

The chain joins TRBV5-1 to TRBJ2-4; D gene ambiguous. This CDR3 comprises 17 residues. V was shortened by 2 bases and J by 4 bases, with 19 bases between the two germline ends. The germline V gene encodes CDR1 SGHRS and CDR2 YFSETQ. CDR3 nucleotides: TGCGCCAGCAGCTTCGGTCGAGATACCTCTTCTAAAAACATTCAGTACTTC. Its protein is CASSFGRDTSSKNIQYF. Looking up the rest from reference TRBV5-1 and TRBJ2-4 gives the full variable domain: KAGVTQTPRYLIKTRGQQVTLSCSPISGHRSVSWYQQTPGQGLQFLFEYFSETQRNKGNFPGRFSGRQFSNSRSEMNVSTLELGDSALYLCASSFGRDTSSKNIQYFGAGTRLSVL.

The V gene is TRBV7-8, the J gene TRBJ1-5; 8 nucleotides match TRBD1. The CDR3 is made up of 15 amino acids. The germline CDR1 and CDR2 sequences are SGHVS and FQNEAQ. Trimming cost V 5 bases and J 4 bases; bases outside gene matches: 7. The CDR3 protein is CASSGQGNGNQPQHF. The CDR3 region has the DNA TGTGCCAGCAGCGGACAGGGAAATGGGAATCAGCCCCAGCATTTT. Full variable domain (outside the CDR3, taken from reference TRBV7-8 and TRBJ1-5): GAGVSQSPRYKVAKRGQDVALRCDPISGHVSLFWYQQALGQGPEFLTYFQNEAQLDKSGLPSDRFFAERPEGSVSTLKIQRTQQEDSAVYLCASSGQGNGNQPQHFGDGTRLSIL.

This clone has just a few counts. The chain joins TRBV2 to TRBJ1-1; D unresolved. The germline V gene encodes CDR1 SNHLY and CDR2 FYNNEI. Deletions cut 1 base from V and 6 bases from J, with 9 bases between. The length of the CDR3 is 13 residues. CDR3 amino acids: CASSEVFSPEAFF. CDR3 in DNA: TGTGCCAGCAGTGAAGTTTTCAGTCCTGAAGCTTTCTTT. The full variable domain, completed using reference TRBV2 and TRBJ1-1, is EPEVTQTPSHQVTQMGQEVILRCVPISNHLYFYWYRQILGQKVEFLVSFYNNEISEKSEIFDDQFSVERPDGSNFTLKIRSTKLEDSAMYFCASSEVFSPEAFFGQGTRLTVV.

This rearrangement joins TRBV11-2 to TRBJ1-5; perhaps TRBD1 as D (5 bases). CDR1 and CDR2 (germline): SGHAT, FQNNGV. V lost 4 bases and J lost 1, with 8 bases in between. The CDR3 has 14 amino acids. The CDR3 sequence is CASSWAGSNQPQHF. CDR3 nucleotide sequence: TGTGCCAGCAGCTGGGCAGGGAGCAATCAGCCCCAGCATTTT.

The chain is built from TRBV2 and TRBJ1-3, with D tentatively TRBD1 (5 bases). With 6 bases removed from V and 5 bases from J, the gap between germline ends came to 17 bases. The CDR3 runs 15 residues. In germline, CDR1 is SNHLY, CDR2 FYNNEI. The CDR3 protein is CASRASPGLRNTIYF. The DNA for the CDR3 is TGTGCCAGCAGAGCCAGCCCAGGGCTTCGAAACACCATATATTTT.

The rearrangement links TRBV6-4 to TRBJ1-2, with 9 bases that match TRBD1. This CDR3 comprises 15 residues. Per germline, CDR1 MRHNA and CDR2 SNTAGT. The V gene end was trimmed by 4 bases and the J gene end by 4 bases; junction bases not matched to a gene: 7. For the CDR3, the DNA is TGTGCCAGCAGTGTAAGGACAGGGGAACTCTATGGCTACACCTTC. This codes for CASSVRTGELYGYTF.

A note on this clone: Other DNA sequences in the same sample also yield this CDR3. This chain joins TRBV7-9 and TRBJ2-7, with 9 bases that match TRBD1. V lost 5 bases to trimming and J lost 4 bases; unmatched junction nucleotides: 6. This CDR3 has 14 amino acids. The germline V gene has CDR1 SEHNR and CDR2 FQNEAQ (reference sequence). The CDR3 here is CASSPRDRVYEQYF. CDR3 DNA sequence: TGTGCCAGCAGCCCCCGGGACAGGGTATACGAGCAGTACTTC.

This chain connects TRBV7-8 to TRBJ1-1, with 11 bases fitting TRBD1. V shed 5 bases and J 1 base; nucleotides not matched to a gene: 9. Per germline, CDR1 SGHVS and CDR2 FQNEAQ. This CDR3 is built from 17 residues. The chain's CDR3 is CASSLRDRGSSNTEAFF. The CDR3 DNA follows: TGTGCCAGCAGCCTGCGGGACAGGGGGTCGTCGAACACTGAAGCTTTCTTT.

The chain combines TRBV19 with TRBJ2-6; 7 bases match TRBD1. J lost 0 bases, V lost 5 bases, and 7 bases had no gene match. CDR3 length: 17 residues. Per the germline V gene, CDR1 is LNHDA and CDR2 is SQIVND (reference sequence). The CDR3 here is CASSAGTAVSGANVLTF. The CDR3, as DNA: TGTGCCAGTAGTGCCGGGACAGCTGTCTCTGGGGCCAACGTCCTGACTTTC.

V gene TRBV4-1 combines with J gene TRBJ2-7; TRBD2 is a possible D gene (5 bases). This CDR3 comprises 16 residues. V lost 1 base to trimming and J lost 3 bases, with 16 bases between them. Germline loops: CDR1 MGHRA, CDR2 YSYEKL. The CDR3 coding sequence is TGCGCCAGCAGCCAAGCCCTGTCCCTCGGAGGCTACGAGCAGTACTTC. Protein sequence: CASSQALSLGGYEQYF.

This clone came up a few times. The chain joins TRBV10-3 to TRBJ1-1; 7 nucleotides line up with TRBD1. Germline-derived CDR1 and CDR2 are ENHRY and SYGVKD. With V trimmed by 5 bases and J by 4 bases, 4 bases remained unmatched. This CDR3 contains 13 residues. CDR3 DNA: TGTGCCATCAGTAAAGACAGGGCCACTGAAGCTTTCTTT. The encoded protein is CAISKDRATEAFF.

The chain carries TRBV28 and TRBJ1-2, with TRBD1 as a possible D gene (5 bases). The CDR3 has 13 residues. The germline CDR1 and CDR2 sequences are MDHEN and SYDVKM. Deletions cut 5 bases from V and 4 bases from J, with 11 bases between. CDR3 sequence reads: CASSGPGFYGYTF. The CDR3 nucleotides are TGTGCCAGCAGTGGACCAGGGTTCTATGGCTACACCTTC.

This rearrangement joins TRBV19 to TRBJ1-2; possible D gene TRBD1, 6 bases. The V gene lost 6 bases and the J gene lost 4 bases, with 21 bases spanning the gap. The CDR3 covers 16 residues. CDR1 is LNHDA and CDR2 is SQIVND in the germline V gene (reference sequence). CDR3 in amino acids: CASRTKWTGGGYGYTF. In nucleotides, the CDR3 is TGTGCCAGTAGGACAAAATGGACTGGGGGCGGCTATGGCTACACCTTC.

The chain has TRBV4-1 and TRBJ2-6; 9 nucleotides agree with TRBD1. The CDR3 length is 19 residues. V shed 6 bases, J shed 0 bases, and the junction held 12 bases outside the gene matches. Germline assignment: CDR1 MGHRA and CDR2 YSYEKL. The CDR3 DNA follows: TGCGCCAGCAGTACGCAAATCGTGGGACAGGGCTCTGGGGCCAACGTCCTGACTTTC. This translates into CASSTQIVGQGSGANVLTF.

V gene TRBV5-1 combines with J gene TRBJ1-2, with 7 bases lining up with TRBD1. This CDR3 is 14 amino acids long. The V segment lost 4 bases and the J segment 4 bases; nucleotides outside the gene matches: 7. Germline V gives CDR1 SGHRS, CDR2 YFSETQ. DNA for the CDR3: TGCGCCAGCAGCCAACAGGGGTTCGCCTATGGCTACACCTTC. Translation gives CASSQQGFAYGYTF.

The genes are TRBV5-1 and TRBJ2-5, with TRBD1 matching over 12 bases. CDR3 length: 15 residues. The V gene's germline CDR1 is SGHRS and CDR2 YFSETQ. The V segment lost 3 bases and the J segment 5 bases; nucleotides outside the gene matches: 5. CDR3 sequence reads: CASSSGTGGEETQYF. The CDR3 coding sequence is TGCGCCAGCAGCTCCGGGACAGGGGGCGAGGAGACCCAGTACTTC.

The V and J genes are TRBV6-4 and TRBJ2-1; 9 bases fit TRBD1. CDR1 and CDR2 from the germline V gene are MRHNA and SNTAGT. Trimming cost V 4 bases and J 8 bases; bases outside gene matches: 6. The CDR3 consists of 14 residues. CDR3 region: CASSASGTGHEQFF. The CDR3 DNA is TGTGCCAGCAGTGCTTCCGGGACAGGGCATGAGCAGTTCTTC.

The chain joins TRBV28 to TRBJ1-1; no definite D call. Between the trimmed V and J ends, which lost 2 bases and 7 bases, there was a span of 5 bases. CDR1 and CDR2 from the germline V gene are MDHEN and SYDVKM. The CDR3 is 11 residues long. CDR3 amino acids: CASSLQREAFF. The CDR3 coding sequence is TGTGCCAGCAGTTTACAGCGTGAAGCTTTCTTT.